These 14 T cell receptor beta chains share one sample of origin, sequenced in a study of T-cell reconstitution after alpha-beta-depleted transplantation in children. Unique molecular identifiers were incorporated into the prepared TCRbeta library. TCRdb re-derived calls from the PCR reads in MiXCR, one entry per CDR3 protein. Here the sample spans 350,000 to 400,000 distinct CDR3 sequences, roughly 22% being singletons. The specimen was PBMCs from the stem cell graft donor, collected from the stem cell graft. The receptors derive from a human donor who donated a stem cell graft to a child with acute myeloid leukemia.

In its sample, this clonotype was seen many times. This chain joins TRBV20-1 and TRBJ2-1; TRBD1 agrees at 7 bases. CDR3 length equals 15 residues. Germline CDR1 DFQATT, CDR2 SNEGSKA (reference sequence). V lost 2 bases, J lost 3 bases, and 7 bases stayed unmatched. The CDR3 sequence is CSARFLTGLYNEQFF. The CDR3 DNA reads TGCAGTGCTAGATTCTTGACAGGGCTCTACAATGAGCAGTTCTTC.

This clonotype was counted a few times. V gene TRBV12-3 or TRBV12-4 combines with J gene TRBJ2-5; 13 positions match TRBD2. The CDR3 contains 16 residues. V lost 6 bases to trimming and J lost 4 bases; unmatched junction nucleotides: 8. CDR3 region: CASSPQGLAGTETQYF. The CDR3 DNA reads TGTGCCAGCAGCCCCCAGGGACTAGCGGGGACAGAGACCCAGTACTTC.

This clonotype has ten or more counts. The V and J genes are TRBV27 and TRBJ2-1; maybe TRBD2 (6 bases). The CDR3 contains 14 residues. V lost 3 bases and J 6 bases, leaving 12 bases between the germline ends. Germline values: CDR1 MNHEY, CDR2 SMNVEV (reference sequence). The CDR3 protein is CASSFAGLGNEQFF. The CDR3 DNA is TGTGCCAGCAGTTTTGCGGGACTCGGCAATGAGCAGTTCTTC.

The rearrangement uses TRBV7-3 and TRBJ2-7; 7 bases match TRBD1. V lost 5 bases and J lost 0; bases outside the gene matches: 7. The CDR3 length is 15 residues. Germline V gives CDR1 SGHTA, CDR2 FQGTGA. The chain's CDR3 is CASSALRGPSYEQYF. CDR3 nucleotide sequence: TGTGCCAGCAGCGCCCTAAGGGGGCCCTCCTACGAGCAGTACTTC.

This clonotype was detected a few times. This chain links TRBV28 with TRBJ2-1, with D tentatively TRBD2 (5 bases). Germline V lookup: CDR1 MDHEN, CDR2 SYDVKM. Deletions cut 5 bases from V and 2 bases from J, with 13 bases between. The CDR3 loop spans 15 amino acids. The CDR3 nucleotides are TGTGCCAGCAGTCCGGACTCGACGCCCTACAATGAGCAGTTCTTC. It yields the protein CASSPDSTPYNEQFF.

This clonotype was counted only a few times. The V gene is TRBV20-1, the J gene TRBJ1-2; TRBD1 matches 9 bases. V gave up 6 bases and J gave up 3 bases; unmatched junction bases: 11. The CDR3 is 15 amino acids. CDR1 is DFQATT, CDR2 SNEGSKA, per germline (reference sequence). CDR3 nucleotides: TGCAGTGCCGGAAAAAGCAGGACAGGGGACTATGGCTACACCTTC. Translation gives CSAGKSRTGDYGYTF.

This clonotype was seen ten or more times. This CDR3 reads CSASSSASSTDTQYF. For the CDR3, the DNA is TGCAGTGCTAGTTCGAGCGCGTCTAGCACAGATACGCAGTATTTT. This rearrangement joins TRBV20-1 to TRBJ2-3; D gene unclear. CDR1 and CDR2 from the germline V gene are DFQATT and SNEGSKA (reference sequence). V dropped 3 bases and J dropped 0 bases, with 13 bases sitting between them. The CDR3 has 15 amino acids.

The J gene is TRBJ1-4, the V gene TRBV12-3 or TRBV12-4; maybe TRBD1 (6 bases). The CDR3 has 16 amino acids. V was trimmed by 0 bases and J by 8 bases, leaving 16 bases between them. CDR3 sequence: CASSLARPGHGEKLFF. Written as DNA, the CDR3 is TGTGCCAGCAGTTTAGCGCGTCCGGGACACGGCGAAAAACTGTTTTTT.

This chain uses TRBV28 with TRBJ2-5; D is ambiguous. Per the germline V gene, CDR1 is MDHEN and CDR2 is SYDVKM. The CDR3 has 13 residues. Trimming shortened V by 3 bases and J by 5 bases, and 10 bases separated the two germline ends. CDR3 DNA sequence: TGTGCCAGCAGTTTTAGAGGATCGGAGACCCAGTACTTC. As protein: CASSFRGSETQYF.

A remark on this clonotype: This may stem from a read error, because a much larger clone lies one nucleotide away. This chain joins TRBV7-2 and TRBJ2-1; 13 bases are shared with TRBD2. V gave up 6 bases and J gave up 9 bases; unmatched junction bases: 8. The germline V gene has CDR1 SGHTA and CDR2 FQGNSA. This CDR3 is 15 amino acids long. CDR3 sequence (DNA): TGTGCCAGCAGACCCGGACTAGCGGGAGTAGCTGAGCAGTTCTTC. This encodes CASRPGLAGVAEQFF.

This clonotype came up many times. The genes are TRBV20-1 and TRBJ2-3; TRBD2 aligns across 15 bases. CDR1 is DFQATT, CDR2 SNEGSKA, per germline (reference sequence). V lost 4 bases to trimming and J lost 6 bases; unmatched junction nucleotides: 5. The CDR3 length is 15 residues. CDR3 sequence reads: CSAKGLAGGYDTQYF. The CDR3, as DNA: TGCAGTGCTAAGGGACTAGCGGGAGGATATGATACGCAGTATTTT.

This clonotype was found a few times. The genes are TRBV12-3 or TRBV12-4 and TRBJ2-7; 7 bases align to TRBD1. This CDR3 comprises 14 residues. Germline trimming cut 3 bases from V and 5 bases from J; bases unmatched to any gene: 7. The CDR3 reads CASSFTRGSHEQYF. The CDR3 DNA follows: TGTGCCAGCAGTTTTACCAGGGGGTCCCACGAGCAGTACTTC.

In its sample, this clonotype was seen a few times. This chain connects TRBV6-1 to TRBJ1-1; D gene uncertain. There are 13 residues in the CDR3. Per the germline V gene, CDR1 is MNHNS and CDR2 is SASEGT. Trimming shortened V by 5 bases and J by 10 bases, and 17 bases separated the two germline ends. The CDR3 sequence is CASSSIGLGRAFF. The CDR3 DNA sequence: TGTGCCAGCAGTAGCATAGGCCTTGGAAGAGCTTTCTTT.

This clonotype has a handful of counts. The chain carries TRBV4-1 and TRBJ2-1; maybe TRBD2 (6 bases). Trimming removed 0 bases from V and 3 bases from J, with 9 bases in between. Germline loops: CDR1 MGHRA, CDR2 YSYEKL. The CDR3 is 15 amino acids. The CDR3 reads CASSQELADYNEQFF. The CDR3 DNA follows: TGCGCCAGCAGCCAAGAACTAGCAGACTACAATGAGCAGTTCTTC.